The clone carrying this TCR beta chain was seen a few times. Its target is unknown. This CDR3 has 11 amino acids. Germline CDR1 and CDR2: GTSNPN and SVGIG (reference sequence). Trimming shortened V by 1 base and J by 8 bases, and 8 bases separated the two germline ends. The isolated RNA, all of it, was reverse transcribed, so expressed TCRB transcripts were what got sequenced. Assay: immunoSEQ multiplex PCR; the TCRdb copy retains only in-frame clones and omits some. Of a few hundred thousand clones listed, approximately 25% are singletons. This sample is part of a study of beta chain features in type 1 diabetes. Study-level points and caveats: Among patients with Type 1 diabetes, TCRB CDR3s were moderately but significantly shorter in every one of the four CD4+ subsets.

Source material: naive CD4+ T cells from blood. The chain couples TRBV30 to TRBJ1-2, with D unclear. The sequence was obtained from a young woman with type 1 diabetes. CDR3 sequence (DNA): TGTGCCTGGAGTGAGGGAGGAGGCTACACCTTC. It is translated as CAWSEGGGYTF.